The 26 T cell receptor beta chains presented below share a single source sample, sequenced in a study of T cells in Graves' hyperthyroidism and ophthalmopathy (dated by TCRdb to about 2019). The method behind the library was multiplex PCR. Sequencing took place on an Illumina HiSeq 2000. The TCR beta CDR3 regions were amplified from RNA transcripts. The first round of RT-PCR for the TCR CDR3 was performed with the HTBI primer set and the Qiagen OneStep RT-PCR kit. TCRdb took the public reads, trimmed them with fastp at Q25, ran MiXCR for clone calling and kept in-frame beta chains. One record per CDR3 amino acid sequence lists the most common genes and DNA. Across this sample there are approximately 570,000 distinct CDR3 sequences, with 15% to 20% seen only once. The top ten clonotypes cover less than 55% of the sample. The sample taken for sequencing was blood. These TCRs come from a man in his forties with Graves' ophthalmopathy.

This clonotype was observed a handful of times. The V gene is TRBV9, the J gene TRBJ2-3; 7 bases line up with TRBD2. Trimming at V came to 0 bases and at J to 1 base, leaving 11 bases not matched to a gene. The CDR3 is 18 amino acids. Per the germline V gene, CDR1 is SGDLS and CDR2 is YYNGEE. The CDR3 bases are TGTGCCAGCAGCGTAGTATGGCGGCGGGAGTCCCGCACAGATACGCAGTATTTT. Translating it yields CASSVVWRRESRTDTQYF.

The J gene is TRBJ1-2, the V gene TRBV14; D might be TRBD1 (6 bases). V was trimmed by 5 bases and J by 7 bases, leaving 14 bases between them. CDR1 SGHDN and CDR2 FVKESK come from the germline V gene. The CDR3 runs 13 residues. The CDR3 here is CASSTIQGTGYTF. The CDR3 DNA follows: TGTGCCAGCAGCACTATACAGGGAACTGGCTACACCTTC.

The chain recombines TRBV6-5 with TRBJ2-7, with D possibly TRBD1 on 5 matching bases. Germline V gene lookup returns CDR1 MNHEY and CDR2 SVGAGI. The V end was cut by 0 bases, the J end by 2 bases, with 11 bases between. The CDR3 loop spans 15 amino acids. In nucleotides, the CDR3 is TGTGCCAGCAGTTACTCGCCAGGGCCGGCCTACGAGCAGTACTTC. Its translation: CASSYSPGPAYEQYF.

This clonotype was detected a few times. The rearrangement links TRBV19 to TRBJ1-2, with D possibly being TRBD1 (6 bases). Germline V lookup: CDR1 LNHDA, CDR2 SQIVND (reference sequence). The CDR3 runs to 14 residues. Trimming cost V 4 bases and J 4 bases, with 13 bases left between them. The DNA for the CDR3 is TGTGCCAGTAGTACGACAGGAGGTTTCTATGGCTACACCTTC. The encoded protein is CASSTTGGFYGYTF.

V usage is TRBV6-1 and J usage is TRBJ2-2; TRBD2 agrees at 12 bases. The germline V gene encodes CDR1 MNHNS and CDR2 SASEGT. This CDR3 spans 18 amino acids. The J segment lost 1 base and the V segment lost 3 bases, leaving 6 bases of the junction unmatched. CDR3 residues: CASSDTPGLAGNTGELFF. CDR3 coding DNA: TGTGCCAGCAGTGACACCCCGGGACTAGCGGGGAACACCGGGGAGCTGTTTTTT.

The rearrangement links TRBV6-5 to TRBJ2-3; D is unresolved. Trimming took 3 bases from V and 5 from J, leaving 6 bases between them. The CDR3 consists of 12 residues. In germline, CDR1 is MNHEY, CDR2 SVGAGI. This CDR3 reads CASSYWKDTQYF. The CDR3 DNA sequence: TGTGCCAGCAGTTATTGGAAAGATACGCAGTATTTT.

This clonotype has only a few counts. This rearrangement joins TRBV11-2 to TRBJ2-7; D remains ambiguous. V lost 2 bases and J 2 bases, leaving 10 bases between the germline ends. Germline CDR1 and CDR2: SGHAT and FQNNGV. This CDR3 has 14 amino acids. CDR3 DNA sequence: TGTGCCAGCAGCTTATCCCCAGCGACCTACGAGCAGTACTTC. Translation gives CASSLSPATYEQYF.

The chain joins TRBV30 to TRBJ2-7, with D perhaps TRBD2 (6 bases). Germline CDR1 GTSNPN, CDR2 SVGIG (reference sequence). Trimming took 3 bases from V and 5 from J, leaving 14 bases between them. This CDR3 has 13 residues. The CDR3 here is CAWRGGSFNEQYF. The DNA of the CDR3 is TGTGCCTGGAGAGGAGGGTCATTCAACGAGCAGTACTTC.

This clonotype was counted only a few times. CDR3 residues: CASRDLGYTYEQYF. The CDR3 region has the DNA TGTGCCAGCAGAGACCTGGGCTACACCTACGAGCAGTACTTC. The V call is TRBV6-1, the J call TRBJ2-7; D gene unclear. The CDR3 runs 14 residues. Looked up from germline, CDR1 is MNHNS and CDR2 is SASEGT. V was clipped by 6 bases and J by 2 bases, with 14 bases between them.

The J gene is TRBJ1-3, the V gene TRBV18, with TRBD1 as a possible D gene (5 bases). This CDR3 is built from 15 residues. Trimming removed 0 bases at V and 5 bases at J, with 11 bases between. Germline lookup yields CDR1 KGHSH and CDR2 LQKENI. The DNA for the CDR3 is TGTGCCAGCTCACCACCGCGCGACAGCCGAAACACCATATATTTT. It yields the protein CASSPPRDSRNTIYF.

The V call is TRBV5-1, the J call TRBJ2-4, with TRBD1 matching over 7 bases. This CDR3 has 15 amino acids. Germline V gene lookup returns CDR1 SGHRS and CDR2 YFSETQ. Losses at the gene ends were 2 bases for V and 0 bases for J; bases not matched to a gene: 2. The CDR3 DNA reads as TGCGCCAGCAGCTTAGGGGGCCTAGCCAAAAACATTCAGTACTTC. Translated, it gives CASSLGGLAKNIQYF. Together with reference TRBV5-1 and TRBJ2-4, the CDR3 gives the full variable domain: KAGVTQTPRYLIKTRGQQVTLSCSPISGHRSVSWYQQTPGQGLQFLFEYFSETQRNKGNFPGRFSGRQFSNSRSEMNVSTLELGDSALYLCASSLGGLAKNIQYFGAGTRLSVL.

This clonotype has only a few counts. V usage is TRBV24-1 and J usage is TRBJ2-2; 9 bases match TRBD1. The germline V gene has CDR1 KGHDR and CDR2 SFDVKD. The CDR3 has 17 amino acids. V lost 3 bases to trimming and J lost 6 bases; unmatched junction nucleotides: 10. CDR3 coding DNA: TGTGCCACCAGTGATCTGCCACAGGGGGCTCTGGCCGGGGAGCTGTTTTTT. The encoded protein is CATSDLPQGALAGELFF.

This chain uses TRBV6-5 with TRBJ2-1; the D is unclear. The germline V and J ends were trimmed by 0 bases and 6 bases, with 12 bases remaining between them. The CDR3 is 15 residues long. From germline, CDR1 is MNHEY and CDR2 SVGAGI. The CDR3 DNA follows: TGTGCCAGCAGTTACTCACAGACCAAATTCAATGAGCAGTTCTTC. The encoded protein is CASSYSQTKFNEQFF.

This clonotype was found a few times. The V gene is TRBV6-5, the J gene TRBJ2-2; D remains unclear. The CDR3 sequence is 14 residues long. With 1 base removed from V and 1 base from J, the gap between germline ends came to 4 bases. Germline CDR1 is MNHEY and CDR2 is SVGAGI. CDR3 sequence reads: CASSYFRNTGELFF. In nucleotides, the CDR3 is TGTGCCAGCAGTTACTTTAGGAACACCGGGGAGCTGTTTTTT.

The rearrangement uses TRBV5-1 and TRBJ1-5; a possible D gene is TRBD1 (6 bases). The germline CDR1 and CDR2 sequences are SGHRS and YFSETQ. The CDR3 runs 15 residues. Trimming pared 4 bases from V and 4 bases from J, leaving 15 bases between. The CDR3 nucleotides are TGCGCCAGCAGCCCGACAGGATTCGCTAATCAGCCCCAGCATTTT. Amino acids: CASSPTGFANQPQHF. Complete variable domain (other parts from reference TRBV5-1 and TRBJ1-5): KAGVTQTPRYLIKTRGQQVTLSCSPISGHRSVSWYQQTPGQGLQFLFEYFSETQRNKGNFPGRFSGRQFSNSRSEMNVSTLELGDSALYLCASSPTGFANQPQHFGDGTRLSIL.

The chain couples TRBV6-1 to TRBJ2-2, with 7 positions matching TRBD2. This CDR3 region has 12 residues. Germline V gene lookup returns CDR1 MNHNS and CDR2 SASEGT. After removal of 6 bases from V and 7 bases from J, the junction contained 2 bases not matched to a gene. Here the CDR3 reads CASRWGGGELFF. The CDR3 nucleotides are TGTGCCAGCAGATGGGGGGGCGGGGAGCTGTTTTTT.

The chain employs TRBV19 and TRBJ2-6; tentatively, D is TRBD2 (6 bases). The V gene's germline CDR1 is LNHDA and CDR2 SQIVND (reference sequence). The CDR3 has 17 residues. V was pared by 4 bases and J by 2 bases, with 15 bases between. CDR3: CASSTREIATGANVLTF. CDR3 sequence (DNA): TGTGCCAGTAGTACCCGGGAGATAGCGACTGGGGCCAACGTCCTGACTTTC.

The CDR3 bases are TGTGCCAGCGCCCTCGTGGGGCAAGAGACCCAGTACTTC. Its protein product is CASALVGQETQYF. V usage is TRBV5-6 and J usage is TRBJ2-5; D remains ambiguous. Germline CDR1 is SGHDT and CDR2 is YYEEEE. CDR3 length: 13 amino acids. V was clipped by 7 bases and J by 2 bases, with 12 bases between them.

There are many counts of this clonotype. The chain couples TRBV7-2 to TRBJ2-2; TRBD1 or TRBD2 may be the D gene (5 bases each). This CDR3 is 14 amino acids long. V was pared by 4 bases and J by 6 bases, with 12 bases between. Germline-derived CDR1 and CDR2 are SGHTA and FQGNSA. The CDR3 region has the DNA TGTGCCAGCAGCTCCCACATGGGGGCCGGGGAGCTGTTTTTT. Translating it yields CASSSHMGAGELFF.

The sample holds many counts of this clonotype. The CDR3 DNA reads TGTGCCAGCAGCTTAGCCACGGGACTCCTATACGAGCAGTACTTC. It codes for CASSLATGLLYEQYF. The V and J genes are TRBV7-2 and TRBJ2-7; a weak D match, TRBD2 (6 bases). The germline V gene has CDR1 SGHTA and CDR2 FQGNSA. The CDR3 runs 15 residues. With 0 bases removed from V and 4 bases from J, the gap between germline ends came to 13 bases.

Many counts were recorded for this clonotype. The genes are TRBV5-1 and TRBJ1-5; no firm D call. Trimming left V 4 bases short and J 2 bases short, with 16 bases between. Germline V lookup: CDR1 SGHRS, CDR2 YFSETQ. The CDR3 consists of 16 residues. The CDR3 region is CASSPLGREGNQPQHF. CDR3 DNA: TGCGCCAGCAGCCCCCTCGGGAGGGAGGGCAATCAGCCCCAGCATTTT.

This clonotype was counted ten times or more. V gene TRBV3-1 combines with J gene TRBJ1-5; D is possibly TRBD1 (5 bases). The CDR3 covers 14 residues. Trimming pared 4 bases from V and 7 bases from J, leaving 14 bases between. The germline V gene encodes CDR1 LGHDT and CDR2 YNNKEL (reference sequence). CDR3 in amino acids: CASSRDGGNQPQHF. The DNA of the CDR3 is TGTGCCAGCAGCCGGGACGGGGGGAACCAGCCCCAGCATTTT.

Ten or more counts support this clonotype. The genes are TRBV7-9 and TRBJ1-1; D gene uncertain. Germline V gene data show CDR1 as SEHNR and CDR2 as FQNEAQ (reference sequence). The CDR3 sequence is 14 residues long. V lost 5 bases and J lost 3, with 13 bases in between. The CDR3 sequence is CASSPPRGHTEAFF. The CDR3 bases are TGTGCCAGCAGCCCCCCCCGAGGGCACACTGAAGCTTTCTTT.

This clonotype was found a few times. DNA for the CDR3: TGCAGTGCTAGAGATCCCCGGGACGTCCAGAATTCACCCCTCCACTTT. Protein product: CSARDPRDVQNSPLHF. The chain combines TRBV20-1 with TRBJ1-6; tentative D call: TRBD1 (5 bases). V lost 0 bases to trimming and J lost 7 bases, with 16 bases between them. The CDR3 is 16 amino acids. CDR1 DFQATT and CDR2 SNEGSKA come from the germline V gene (reference sequence).

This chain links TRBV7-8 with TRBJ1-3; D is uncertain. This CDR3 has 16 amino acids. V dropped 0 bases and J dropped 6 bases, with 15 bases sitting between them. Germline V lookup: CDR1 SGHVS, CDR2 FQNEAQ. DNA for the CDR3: TGTGCCAGCAGCTTAGCGCGATCAGCTTCAATAAACACCATATATTTT. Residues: CASSLARSASINTIYF.

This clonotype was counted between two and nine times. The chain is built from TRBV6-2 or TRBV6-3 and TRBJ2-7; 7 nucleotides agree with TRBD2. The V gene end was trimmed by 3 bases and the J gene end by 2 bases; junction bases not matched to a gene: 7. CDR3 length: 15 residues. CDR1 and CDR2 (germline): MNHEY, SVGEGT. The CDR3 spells CASSYGEGDTYEQYF. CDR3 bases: TGTGCCAGCAGTTATGGGGAGGGAGATACCTACGAGCAGTACTTC.